The entry below describes one T cell receptor beta chain. TCRdb processed the 5' RACE reads anew with MiXCR; each CDR3 protein has one entry. The table has 180,000 or so distinct CDR3 sequences, about 9.9% seen once; the top ten hold about 27%. This sample was included in a study of CD8 T cells in ankylosing spondylitis. The CDR3 totals 16 residues. In germline, CDR1 is MNHNS, CDR2 SASEGT. The trim removed 10 bases at V and 5 bases at J, leaving 13 bases unmatched. The chain carries TRBV6-1 and TRBJ2-3, with 12 bases that match TRBD2. The sequenced sample consisted of blood, either unsorted or a sorted T cell fraction (not recorded which). This clonotype was obtained from a male donor with ankylosing spondylitis or in good health (not recorded which). As DNA, the CDR3 is TGTGCCACTCGACAGACTAGCGGGAGAGGAGGAGATACGCAGTATTTT. Amino acid sequence: CATRQTSGRGGDTQYF.